This T cell receptor (beta chain) originates from a study of cytomegalovirus exposure and HLA in healthy donors. The study ran its PCR with 60 Vbeta and 13 Jbeta primers. Method: immunoSEQ multiplex PCR; TCRdb's copy keeps in-frame clones and lacks some. The table shows roughly 120,000 clones, with under 80% occurring only once. Study outcomes and limitations: Diagnosis of cytomegalovirus status made by the classifier reportedly showed high specificity and sensitivity. Analysis was carried out at a later point, and it linked a missense DCLRE1C variant to TCR beta V- and J-gene trimming. In a later analysis, HLA-associated TCR beta chains were more clonally expanded than equally common others. Reportedly, TCR beta sequences accurately predicted HLA-A and HLA-B alleles in most subjects.

This clone was observed a few times. Its target is not known. Germline-derived CDR1 and CDR2 are MNHEY and SMNVEV (reference sequence). The CDR3 contains 16 residues. V shed 1 base and J 7 bases; nucleotides not matched to a gene: 10. The V gene is TRBV27, the J gene TRBJ1-5; 7 nucleotides match TRBD1. This TCR came from a woman between 50 and 59 years old in good health and CMV-seropositive. Sequencing was performed on PBMCs. For the CDR3, the DNA is TGTGCCAGCAGTTTATATGCGTCAGGGGGATACCAGCCCCAGCATTTT. Amino acids: CASSLYASGGYQPQHF.